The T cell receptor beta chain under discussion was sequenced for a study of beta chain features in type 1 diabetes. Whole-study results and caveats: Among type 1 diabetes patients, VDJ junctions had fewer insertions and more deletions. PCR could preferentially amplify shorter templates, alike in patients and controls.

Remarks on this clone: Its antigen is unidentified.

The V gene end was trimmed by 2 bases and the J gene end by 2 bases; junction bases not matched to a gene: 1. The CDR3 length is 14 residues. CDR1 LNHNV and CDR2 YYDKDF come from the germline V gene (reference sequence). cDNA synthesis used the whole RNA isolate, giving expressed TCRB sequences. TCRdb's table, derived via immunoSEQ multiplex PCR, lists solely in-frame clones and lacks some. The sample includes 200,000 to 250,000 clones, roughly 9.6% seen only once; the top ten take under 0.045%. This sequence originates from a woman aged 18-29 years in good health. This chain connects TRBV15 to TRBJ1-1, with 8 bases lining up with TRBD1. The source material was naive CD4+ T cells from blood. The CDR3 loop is CATSRQGANTEAFF. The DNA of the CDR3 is TGTGCCACCAGCAGACAGGGGGCAAACACTGAAGCTTTCTTT.